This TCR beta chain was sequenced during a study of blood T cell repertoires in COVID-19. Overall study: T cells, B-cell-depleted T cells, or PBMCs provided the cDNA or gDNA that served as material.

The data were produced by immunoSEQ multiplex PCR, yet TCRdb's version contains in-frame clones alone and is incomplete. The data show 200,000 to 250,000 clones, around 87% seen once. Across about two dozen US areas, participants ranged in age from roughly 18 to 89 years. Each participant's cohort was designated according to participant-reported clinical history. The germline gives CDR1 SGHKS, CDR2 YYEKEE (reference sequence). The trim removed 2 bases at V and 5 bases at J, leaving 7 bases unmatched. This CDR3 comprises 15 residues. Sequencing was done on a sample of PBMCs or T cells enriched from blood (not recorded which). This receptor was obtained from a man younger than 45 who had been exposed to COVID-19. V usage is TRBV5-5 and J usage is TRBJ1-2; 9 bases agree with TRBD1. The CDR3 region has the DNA TGTGCCAGCAGCTTTATTCCGGGACAGGGTTATGGCTACACCTTC. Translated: CASSFIPGQGYGYTF.